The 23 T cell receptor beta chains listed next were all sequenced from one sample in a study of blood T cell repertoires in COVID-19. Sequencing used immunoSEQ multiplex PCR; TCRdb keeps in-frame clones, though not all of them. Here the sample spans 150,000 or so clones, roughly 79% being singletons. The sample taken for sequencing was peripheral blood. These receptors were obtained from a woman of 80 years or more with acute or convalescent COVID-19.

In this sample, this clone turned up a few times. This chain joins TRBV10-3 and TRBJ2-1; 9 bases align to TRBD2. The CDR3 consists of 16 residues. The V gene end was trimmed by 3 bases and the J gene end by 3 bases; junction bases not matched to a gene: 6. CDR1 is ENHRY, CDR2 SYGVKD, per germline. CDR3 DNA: TGTGCCATCAGTGACCGGCTAGCGGGACTCTACAATGAGCAGTTCTTC. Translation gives CAISDRLAGLYNEQFF.

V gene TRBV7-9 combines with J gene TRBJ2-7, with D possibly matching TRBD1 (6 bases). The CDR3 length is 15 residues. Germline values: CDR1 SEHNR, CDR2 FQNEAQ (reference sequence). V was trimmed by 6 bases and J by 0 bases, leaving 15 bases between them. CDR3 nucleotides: TGTGCCAGCAGGGCAGGGGCCGTGAGCTCCTACGAGCAGTACTTC. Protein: CASRAGAVSSYEQYF.

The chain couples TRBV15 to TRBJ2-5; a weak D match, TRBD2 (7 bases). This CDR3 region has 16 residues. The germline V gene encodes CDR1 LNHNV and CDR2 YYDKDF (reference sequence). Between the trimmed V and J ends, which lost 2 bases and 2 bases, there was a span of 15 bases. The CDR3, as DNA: TGTGCCACCAGCAGATCACAGGGAGGGGGGCAAGAGACCCAGTACTTC. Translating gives CATSRSQGGGQETQYF. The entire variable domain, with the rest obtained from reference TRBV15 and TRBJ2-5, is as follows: DAMVIQNPRYQVTQFGKPVTLSCSQTLNHNVMYWYQQKSSQAPKLLFHYYDKDFNNEADTPDNFQSRRPNTSFCFLDIRSPGLGDTAMYLCATSRSQGGGQETQYFGPGTRLLVL.

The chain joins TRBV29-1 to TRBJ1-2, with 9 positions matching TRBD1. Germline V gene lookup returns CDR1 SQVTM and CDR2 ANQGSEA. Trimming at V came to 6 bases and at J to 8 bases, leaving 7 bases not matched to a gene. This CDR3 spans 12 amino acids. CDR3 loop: CSVVGQGRGYTF. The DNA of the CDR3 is TGCAGCGTCGTCGGACAGGGGAGAGGCTACACCTTC.

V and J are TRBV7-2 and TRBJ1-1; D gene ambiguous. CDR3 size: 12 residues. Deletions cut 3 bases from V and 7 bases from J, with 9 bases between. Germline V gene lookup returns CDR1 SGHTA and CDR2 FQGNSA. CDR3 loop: CASSFGRGEAFF. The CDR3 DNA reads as TGTGCCAGCAGCTTCGGCCGGGGTGAAGCTTTCTTT.

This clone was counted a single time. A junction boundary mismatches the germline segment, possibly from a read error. CDR3 protein: CSASGQGNAEAFF. DNA for the CDR3: TGCAGTGCTAGTGGGCAGGGGAACGCTGAAGCTTTCTTT. The chain combines TRBV20-1 with TRBJ1-1, with D possibly matching TRBD1 (6 bases). Germline V gene data show CDR1 as DFQATT and CDR2 as SNEGSKA (reference sequence). This CDR3 has 13 amino acids.

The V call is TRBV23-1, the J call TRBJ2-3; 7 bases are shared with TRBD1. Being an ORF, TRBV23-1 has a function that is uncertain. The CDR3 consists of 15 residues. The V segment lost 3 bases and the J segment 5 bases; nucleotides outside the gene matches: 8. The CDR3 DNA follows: TGCGCCAGCAGTCAGTCCCGTACAGGGGAAGATACGCAGTATTTT. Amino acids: CASSQSRTGEDTQYF.

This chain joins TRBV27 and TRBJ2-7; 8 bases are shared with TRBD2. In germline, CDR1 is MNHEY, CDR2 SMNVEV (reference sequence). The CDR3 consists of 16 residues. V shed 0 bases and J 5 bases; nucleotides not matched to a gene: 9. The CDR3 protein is CASSLSTGGQYHEQYF. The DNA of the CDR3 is TGTGCCAGCAGTTTATCAACGGGAGGGCAGTACCACGAGCAGTACTTC.

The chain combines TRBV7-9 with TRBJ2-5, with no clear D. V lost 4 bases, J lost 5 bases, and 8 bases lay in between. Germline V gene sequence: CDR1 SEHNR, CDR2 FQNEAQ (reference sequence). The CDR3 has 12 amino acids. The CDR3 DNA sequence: TGTGCCAGCAGCTCCCAACGGGAGACCCAGTACTTC. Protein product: CASSSQRETQYF. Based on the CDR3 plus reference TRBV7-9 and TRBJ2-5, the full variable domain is DTGVSQNPRHKITKRGQNVTFRCDPISEHNRLYWYRQTLGQGPEFLTYFQNEAQLEKSRLLSDRFSAERPKGSFSTLEIQRTEQGDSAMYLCASSSQRETQYFGPGTRLLVL.

The DNA for the CDR3 is TGCGCCAGCAGCTTGAAGGGAGCTAATGAAAAACTGTTTTTT. Residues: CASSLKGANEKLFF. The genes are TRBV5-1 and TRBJ1-4, with D uncertain. The CDR3 has 14 residues. Germline V lookup: CDR1 SGHRS, CDR2 YFSETQ. Trimming shortened V by 1 base and J by 3 bases, and 7 bases separated the two germline ends. Together with reference TRBV5-1 and TRBJ1-4, the CDR3 gives the full variable domain: KAGVTQTPRYLIKTRGQQVTLSCSPISGHRSVSWYQQTPGQGLQFLFEYFSETQRNKGNFPGRFSGRQFSNSRSEMNVSTLELGDSALYLCASSLKGANEKLFFGSGTQLSVL.

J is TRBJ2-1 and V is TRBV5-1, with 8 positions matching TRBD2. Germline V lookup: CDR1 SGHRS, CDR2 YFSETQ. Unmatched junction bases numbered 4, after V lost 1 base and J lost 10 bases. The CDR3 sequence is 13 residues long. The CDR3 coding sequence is TGCGCCAGCAGCTTGTACCTAGCGGGCGAGCAGTTCTTC. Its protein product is CASSLYLAGEQFF.

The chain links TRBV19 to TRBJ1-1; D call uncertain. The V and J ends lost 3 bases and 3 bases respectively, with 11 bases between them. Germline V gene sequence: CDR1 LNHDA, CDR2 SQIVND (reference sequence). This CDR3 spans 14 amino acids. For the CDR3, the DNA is TGTGCCAGTAGTATCCGAGGGATGCACACTGAAGCTTTCTTT. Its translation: CASSIRGMHTEAFF.

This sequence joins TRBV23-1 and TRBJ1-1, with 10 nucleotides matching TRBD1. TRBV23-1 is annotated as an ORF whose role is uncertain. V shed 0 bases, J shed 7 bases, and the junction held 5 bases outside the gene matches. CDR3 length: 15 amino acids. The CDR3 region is CASSQSGQGILEAFF. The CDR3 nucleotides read TGCGCCAGCAGTCAATCGGGACAGGGGATCCTTGAAGCTTTCTTT.

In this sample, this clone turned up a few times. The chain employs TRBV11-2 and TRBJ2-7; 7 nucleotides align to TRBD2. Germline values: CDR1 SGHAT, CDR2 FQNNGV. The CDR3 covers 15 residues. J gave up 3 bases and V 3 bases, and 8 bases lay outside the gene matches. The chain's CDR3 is CASSFPLGGIYEQYF. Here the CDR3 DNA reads TGTGCCAGCAGCTTCCCCCTGGGAGGGATCTACGAGCAGTACTTC.

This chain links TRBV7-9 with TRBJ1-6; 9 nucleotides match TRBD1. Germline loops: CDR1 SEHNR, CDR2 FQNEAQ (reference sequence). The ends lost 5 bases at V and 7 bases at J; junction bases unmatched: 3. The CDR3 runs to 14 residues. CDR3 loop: CASSAGQGNSPLHF. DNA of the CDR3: TGTGCCAGCAGCGCGGGACAGGGAAATTCACCCCTCCACTTT.

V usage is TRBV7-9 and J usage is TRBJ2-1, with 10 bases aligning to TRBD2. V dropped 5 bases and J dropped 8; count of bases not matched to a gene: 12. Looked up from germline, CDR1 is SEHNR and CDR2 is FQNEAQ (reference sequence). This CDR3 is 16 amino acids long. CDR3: CASSPSGLAESDEQFF. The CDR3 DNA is TGTGCCAGCAGCCCCTCCGGACTAGCGGAAAGCGATGAGCAGTTCTTC.

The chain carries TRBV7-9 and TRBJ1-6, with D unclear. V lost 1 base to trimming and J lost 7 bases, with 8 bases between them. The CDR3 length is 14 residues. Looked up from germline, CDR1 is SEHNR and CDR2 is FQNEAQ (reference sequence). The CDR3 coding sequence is TGTGCCAGCAGCTTAGAACAGTACAATTCACCCCTCCACTTT. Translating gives CASSLEQYNSPLHF.

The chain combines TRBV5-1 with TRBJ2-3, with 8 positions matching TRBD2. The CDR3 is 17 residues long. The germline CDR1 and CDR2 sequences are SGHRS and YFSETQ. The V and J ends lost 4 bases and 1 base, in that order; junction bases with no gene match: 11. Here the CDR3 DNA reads TGCGCCAGCAGCATATTTAGCGGGGTGCTTGGCACAGATACGCAGTATTTT. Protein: CASSIFSGVLGTDTQYF.

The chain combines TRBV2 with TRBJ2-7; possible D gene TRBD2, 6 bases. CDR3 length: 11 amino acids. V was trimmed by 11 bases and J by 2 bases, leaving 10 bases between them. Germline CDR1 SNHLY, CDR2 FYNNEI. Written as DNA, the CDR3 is TGTGCCCTGCGGGGAGCCTACGAGCAGTACTTC. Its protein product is CALRGAYEQYF.

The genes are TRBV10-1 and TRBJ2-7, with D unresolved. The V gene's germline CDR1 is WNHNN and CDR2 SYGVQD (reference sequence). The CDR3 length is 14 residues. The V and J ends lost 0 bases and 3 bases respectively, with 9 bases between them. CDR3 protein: CASSESSRIYEQYF. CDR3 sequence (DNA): TGCGCCAGCAGTGAGTCGAGTCGAATCTACGAGCAGTACTTC.

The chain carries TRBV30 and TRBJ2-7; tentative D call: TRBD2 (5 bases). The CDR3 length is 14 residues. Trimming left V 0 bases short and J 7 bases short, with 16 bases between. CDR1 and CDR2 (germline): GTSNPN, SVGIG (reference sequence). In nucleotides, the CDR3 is TGTGCCTGGAGTGTAAGGATTTCAGCGGAAGAGCAGTACTTC. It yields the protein CAWSVRISAEEQYF.

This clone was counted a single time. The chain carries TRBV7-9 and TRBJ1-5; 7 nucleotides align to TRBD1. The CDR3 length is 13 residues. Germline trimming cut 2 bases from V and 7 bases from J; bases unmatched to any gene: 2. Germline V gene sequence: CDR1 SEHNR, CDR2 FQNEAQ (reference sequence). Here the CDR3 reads CASSLQGDQPQHF. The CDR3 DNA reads TGTGCCAGCAGCTTACAGGGGGACCAGCCCCAGCATTTT.

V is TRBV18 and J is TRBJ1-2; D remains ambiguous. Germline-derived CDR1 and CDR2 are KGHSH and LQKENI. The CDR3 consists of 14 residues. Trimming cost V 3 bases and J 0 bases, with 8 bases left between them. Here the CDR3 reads CASSPGEANYGYTF. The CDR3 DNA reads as TGTGCCAGCTCACCGGGAGAAGCTAACTATGGCTACACCTTC.